These 19 T cell receptor beta chains came from one sample sequenced in a study of T cell changes during pregnancy in multiple sclerosis. TCRdb's table, derived via immunoSEQ multiplex PCR, lists solely in-frame clones and lacks some. Seen here are fewer than 55,000 clones, 90% observed once, and the top ten hold under 6.5%. Sequencing was performed on peripheral blood, taken after pregnancy. These receptors originate from a female donor in good health, enrolled as a control in a pregnancy study.

This chain links TRBV19 with TRBJ2-1; TRBD2 matches at 8 bases. The length of the CDR3 is 14 residues. CDR1 is LNHDA and CDR2 is SQIVND in the germline V gene (reference sequence). Losses at the gene ends were 9 bases for V and 8 bases for J; bases not matched to a gene: 12. The CDR3 nucleotides read TGTGCCAGCGCCCCACTAGCGGAACCCCATGAGCAGTTCTTC. This encodes CASAPLAEPHEQFF.

This chain uses TRBV2 with TRBJ1-2; D perhaps matches TRBD1 (6 bases). The V gene's germline CDR1 is SNHLY and CDR2 FYNNEI. The CDR3 extends over 14 amino acids. Trimming pared 8 bases from V and 5 bases from J, leaving 18 bases between. The CDR3 sequence: CASPNQGREYGYTF. The CDR3 DNA reads TGTGCCAGCCCCAATCAGGGGCGCGAGTATGGCTACACCTTC.

The V gene is TRBV6-6, the J gene TRBJ1-1, with a possible D match to TRBD1 (5 bases). Trimming left V 0 bases short and J 3 bases short, with 8 bases between. CDR1 is MNHNY, CDR2 SVGAGI, per germline (reference sequence). The CDR3 consists of 14 residues. Here the CDR3 DNA reads TGTGCCAGCAGTTACTCGACGGGGGACACTGAAGCTTTCTTT. Translation gives CASSYSTGDTEAFF.

The V call is TRBV7-9, the J call TRBJ1-2; 7 bases line up with TRBD1. Germline CDR1 SEHNR, CDR2 FQNEAQ (reference sequence). There are 16 residues in the CDR3. V gave up 4 bases and J gave up 3 bases; unmatched junction bases: 11. CDR3 DNA sequence: TGTGCCAGCAGCTCTCGACAGGGCCCCCTAGACTATGGCTACACCTTC. As protein: CASSSRQGPLDYGYTF.

The V call is TRBV4-3, the J call TRBJ1-2; a possible D gene is TRBD1 (5 bases). CDR1 is LGHNA and CDR2 is YSLEER in the germline V gene. Trimming removed 0 bases at V and 6 bases at J, with 17 bases between. The CDR3 has 16 residues. In nucleotides, the CDR3 is TGCGCCAGCAGCCAAGAACCCCAGGGAACACGTCATGGCTACACCTTC. Its protein product is CASSQEPQGTRHGYTF.

The chain links TRBV6-1 to TRBJ1-5; D ambiguous. Trimming stripped 4 bases from V and 3 bases from J, with 10 bases between. The CDR3 contains 14 residues. Germline values: CDR1 MNHNS, CDR2 SASEGT. The CDR3: CASSGGSLNQPQHF. In DNA, the CDR3 is TGTGCCAGCAGTGGCGGCAGCCTCAATCAGCCCCAGCATTTT.

This chain uses TRBV5-1 with TRBJ2-4, with D unclear. Germline V gives CDR1 SGHRS, CDR2 YFSETQ. The CDR3 has 13 residues. V lost 5 bases and J 9 bases, leaving 15 bases between the germline ends. CDR3 protein: CASRPGSKGIQYF. In nucleotides, the CDR3 is TGCGCCAGCAGGCCCGGGTCCAAAGGCATTCAGTACTTC.

This chain joins TRBV4-1 and TRBJ2-3; TRBD1 agrees at 7 bases. The J segment lost 0 bases and the V segment lost 1 base, leaving 4 bases of the junction unmatched. Germline V gene lookup returns CDR1 MGHRA and CDR2 YSYEKL. CDR3 length: 16 residues. The CDR3 DNA reads TGCGCCAGCAGCCAAGTACAGGGGATTAGCACAGATACGCAGTATTTT. As protein: CASSQVQGISTDTQYF.

CDR3 region: CASSKGPGGLRTEAFF. The DNA of the CDR3 is TGTGCCAGCAGTAAGGGGCCCGGGGGGCTGCGGACTGAAGCTTTCTTT. J is TRBJ1-1 and V is TRBV6-6; perhaps TRBD1 as D (6 bases). The V end lost 5 bases, the J end lost 5 bases, and 21 bases lay between the germline ends. This CDR3 has 16 amino acids. Germline V CDR1 and CDR2: MNHNY, SVGAGI (reference sequence).

J is TRBJ2-3 and V is TRBV5-1; 12 bases fit TRBD1. The germline V gene encodes CDR1 SGHRS and CDR2 YFSETQ. The CDR3 contains 16 residues. Trimming removed 3 bases from V and 0 bases from J; junction bases left unmatched: 2. DNA for the CDR3: TGCGCCAGCAGCTGGGGACAGGGGGCTAGCACAGATACGCAGTATTTT. The encoded protein is CASSWGQGASTDTQYF. The full variable domain, completed using reference TRBV5-1 and TRBJ2-3, is KAGVTQTPRYLIKTRGQQVTLSCSPISGHRSVSWYQQTPGQGLQFLFEYFSETQRNKGNFPGRFSGRQFSNSRSEMNVSTLELGDSALYLCASSWGQGASTDTQYFGPGTRLTVL.

DNA for the CDR3: TGTGCCAGCAGCGTAAGGGCAGGGACATCCTACGAGCAGTACTTC. Translating gives CASSVRAGTSYEQYF. This rearrangement joins TRBV9 to TRBJ2-7; tentatively, D is TRBD1 (6 bases). The V end was cut by 1 base, the J end by 1 base, with 12 bases between. The CDR3 totals 15 residues. The germline gives CDR1 SGDLS, CDR2 YYNGEE.

In this sample, this clone turned up once. The chain couples TRBV9 to TRBJ2-7, with TRBD1 as a possible D gene (5 bases). Germline V gene lookup returns CDR1 SGDLS and CDR2 YYNGEE. The V gene lost 0 bases and the J gene lost 3 bases, with 13 bases spanning the gap. The CDR3 has 15 residues. The DNA for the CDR3 is TGTGCCAGCAGCGTAGAACCAGGGTTGGTCTACGAGCAGTACTTC. This encodes CASSVEPGLVYEQYF.

This clone occurred a few times. The rearrangement uses TRBV6-1 and TRBJ2-7; a weak D match, TRBD2 (5 bases). V was cut by 6 bases and J by 4 bases, with 10 bases left in between. The germline V gene encodes CDR1 MNHNS and CDR2 SASEGT. There are 12 residues in the CDR3. CDR3: CASSEGVYEQYF. CDR3 nucleotide sequence: TGTGCCAGCAGCGAGGGAGTATACGAGCAGTACTTC.

The chain recombines TRBV2 with TRBJ1-2; TRBD1 aligns across 8 bases. Trimming removed 7 bases from V and 4 bases from J; junction bases left unmatched: 8. The CDR3 is 14 amino acids. Germline loops: CDR1 SNHLY, CDR2 FYNNEI. The CDR3 spells CASIPRTGLYGYTF. Here the CDR3 DNA reads TGTGCCAGCATTCCTAGGACAGGGCTCTATGGCTACACCTTC.

CDR3 region: CASSPIPGGNTEAFF. CDR3 DNA sequence: TGTGCCAGCAGCCCGATCCCGGGGGGGAACACTGAAGCTTTCTTT. The genes are TRBV7-9 and TRBJ1-1; a weak D match, TRBD1 (5 bases). The CDR3 has 15 amino acids. Trimming took off 5 bases at V and 1 base at J, with 14 bases between the two ends. Germline V gene lookup returns CDR1 SEHNR and CDR2 FQNEAQ (reference sequence).

The chain uses TRBV27 and TRBJ1-3; D possibly corresponds to TRBD1 (6 bases). Germline V gene sequence: CDR1 MNHEY, CDR2 SMNVEV (reference sequence). This CDR3 contains 16 residues. V was pared by 4 bases and J by 1 base, with 14 bases between. In nucleotides, the CDR3 is TGTGCCAGCAGTTCACAGGGAATTAGTTCTGGAAACACCATATATTTT. This sequence encodes CASSSQGISSGNTIYF.

In this sample, this clone turned up once. V usage is TRBV7-9 and J usage is TRBJ1-4; D may be TRBD1 (6 bases). Germline V gene lookup returns CDR1 SEHNR and CDR2 FQNEAQ (reference sequence). V was trimmed by 5 bases and J by 8 bases, leaving 15 bases between them. The CDR3 runs 14 residues. The CDR3 loop reads CASSTQGNREKLFF. CDR3 sequence (DNA): TGTGCCAGCAGCACCCAGGGGAATAGGGAAAAACTGTTTTTT. Based on the CDR3 plus reference TRBV7-9 and TRBJ1-4, the full variable domain is DTGVSQNPRHKITKRGQNVTFRCDPISEHNRLYWYRQTLGQGPEFLTYFQNEAQLEKSRLLSDRFSAERPKGSFSTLEIQRTEQGDSAMYLCASSTQGNREKLFFGSGTQLSVL.

The CDR3 DNA reads TGTGCCAGCAGTGAGTCCCGAGAGGTTCATGGCTACACCTTC. Amino acid sequence: CASSESREVHGYTF. J is TRBJ1-2 and V is TRBV2; D unresolved. V dropped 3 bases and J dropped 6 bases, with 14 bases sitting between them. Germline CDR1 reads SNHLY; CDR2 reads FYNNEI. The CDR3 spans 14 residues.

In DNA form, the CDR3 reads TGTGCCACCAGCGCCGGGGGACTTGGTAATTCACCCCTCCACTTT. Its translation: CATSAGGLGNSPLHF. The V and J genes are TRBV15 and TRBJ1-6, with D possibly TRBD1 on 5 matching bases. V was trimmed by 5 bases and J by 6 bases, leaving 14 bases between them. The CDR3 has 15 residues. Germline loops: CDR1 LNHNV, CDR2 YYDKDF (reference sequence).